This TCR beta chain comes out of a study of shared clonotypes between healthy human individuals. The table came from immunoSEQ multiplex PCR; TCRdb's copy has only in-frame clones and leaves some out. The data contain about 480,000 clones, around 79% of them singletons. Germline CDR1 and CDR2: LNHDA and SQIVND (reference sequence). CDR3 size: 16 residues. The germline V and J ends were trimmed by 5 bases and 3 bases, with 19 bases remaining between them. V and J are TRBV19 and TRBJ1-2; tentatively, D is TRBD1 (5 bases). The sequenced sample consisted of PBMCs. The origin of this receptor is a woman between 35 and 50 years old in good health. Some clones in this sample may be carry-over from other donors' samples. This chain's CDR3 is CASSRTPVRGHYGYTF. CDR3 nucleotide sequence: TGTGCCAGTAGTCGAACACCGGTACGGGGCCACTATGGCTACACCTTC. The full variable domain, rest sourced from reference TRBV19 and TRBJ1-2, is DGGITQSPKYLFRKEGQNVTLSCEQNLNHDAMYWYRQDPGQGLRLIYYSQIVNDFQKGDIAEGYSVSREKKESFPLTVTSAQKNPTAFYLCASSRTPVRGHYGYTFGSGTRLTVV.